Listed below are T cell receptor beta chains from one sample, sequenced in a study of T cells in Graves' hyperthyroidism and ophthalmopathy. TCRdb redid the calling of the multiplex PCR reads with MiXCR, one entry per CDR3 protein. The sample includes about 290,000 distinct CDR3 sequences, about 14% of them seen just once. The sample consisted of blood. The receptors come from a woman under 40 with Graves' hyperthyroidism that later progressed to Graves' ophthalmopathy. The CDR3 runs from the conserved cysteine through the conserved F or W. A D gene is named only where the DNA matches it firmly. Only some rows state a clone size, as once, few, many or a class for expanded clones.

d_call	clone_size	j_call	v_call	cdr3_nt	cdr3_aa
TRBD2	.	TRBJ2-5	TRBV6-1	TGTGCCAGCAGTAAGACTAGCGCAGAGACCCAGTACTTC	CASSKTSAETQYF
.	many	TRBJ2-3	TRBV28	TGTGCCAGCACCCCCCCCACAGGCACAGATACGCAGTATTTT	CASTPPTGTDTQYF
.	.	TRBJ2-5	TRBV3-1	TGTGCCACCAGTGGTGGGGGGCAAGAGACCCAGTACTTC	CATSGGGQETQYF
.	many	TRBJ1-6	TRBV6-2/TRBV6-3	TGTGCCAGCAGTTATCAGGGTGGCGATTCACCCCTCCACTTT	CASSYQGGDSPLHF
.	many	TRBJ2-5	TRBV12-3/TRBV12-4	TGTGCCAGCAGTTTAGCAGCGGGCGAGGTGGAGACCCAGTACTTC	CASSLAAGEVETQYF
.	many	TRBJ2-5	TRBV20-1	TGCAGTGCTAGCGTACAGGCCCAAGAGACCCAGTACTTC	CSASVQAQETQYF
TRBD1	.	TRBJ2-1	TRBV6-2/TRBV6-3	TGTGCCAGCAGGTCAGGGACAGGGATCCACAATGAGCAGTCCTTC	CASRSGTGIHNEQSF
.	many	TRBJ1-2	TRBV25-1	TGTGCCAGCAGTGAAAATAGCAAGGTCTATGGCTACACCTTC	CASSENSKVYGYTF
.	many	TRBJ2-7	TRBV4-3	TGCGCCAGCAGCCGCGACAAATCCTACGAGCAGTACTTC	CASSRDKSYEQYF
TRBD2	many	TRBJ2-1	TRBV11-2	TGTGCCAGCAGCCTCCAGCCGGGACTAGCGGGAGAGAGGAATGAGCAGTTCTTC	CASSLQPGLAGERNEQFF
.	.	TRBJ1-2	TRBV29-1	TGCAGCGTTGAAGATCAAAGCGCGGCAGGAAGAGACTACACCTTC	CSVEDQSAAGRDYTF
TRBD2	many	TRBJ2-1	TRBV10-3	TGTGCCATCCGGAATTTAGCGGGACACAATGAGCAGTTCTTC	CAIRNLAGHNEQFF
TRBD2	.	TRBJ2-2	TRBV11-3	TGTGCCAGCAACTTAGGAGCGGGGATTAACACCGGGGAGCTGTTTTTT	CASNLGAGINTGELFF
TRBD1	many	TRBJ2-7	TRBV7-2	TGTGCCAGCAGCCCCGGGACAGGGGATCTCTACGAGCAGTACTTC	CASSPGTGDLYEQYF
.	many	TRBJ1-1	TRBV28	TGTGCCAGCAGCTCTTACGTCAGGGGCCCCAACACTGAAGCTTTCTTT	CASSSYVRGPNTEAFF
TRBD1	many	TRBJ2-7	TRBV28	TGTGCCAGCAGCCGGACAGGGGACGAGCAGTACTTC	CASSRTGDEQYF
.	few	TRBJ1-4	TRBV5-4	TGTGCCAGCAGCAAAAAAGGTGAAGGGCCTAATGAAAAACTGTTTTTT	CASSKKGEGPNEKLFF
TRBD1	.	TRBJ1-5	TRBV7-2	TGTGCCAGCAGTGACAGGGATTTTGGCAATCAGCCCCAGCATTTT	CASSDRDFGNQPQHF
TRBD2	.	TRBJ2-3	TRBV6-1	TGTGCCAGCAGCCTGCCCCTAGCGGGGCCCACAGATACGCAGTATTTT	CASSLPLAGPTDTQYF
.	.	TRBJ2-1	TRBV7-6	TGTGCCAGCAGCCAGGGACACCGAAATGAGCAGTTCTTC	CASSQGHRNEQFF
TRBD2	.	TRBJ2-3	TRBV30	TGTGCCTGGAGTGTAACGGGAGGGGTCGATACGCAGTATTTT	CAWSVTGGVDTQYF
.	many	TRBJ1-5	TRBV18	TGTGCCAGCTCACCGGGGGATTATCAGCCCCAGCATTTT	CASSPGDYQPQHF
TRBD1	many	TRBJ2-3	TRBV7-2	TGTGCCAGCAGCCACACCGTAAAATGGACAGGGGTTGATACGCAGTATTTT	CASSHTVKWTGVDTQYF
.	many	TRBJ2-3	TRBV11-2	TGTGCCAGCAGCCCCAACCTAGCAGACGCTCGGCCGCAGTATTTT	CASSPNLADARPQYF
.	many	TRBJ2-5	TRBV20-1	TGCAGTGCTTTCGCCAGAACAGGGGAGGGGACCCAGTACTTC	CSAFARTGEGTQYF
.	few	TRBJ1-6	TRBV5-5	TGTGCCAGCAGCTTGTCCCCGGGTTATAATTCACCCCTCCACTTT	CASSLSPGYNSPLHF
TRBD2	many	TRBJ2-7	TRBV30	TGTGCCTGGAGCCCAAGCGTAGGACTAGCGTCATCCGAGCAGTACTTC	CAWSPSVGLASSEQYF
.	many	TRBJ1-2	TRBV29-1	TGCAGCGTCTCGTCCGGACAGCCCGGACATGGCTACACCTTC	CSVSSGQPGHGYTF
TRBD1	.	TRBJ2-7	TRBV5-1	TGCGCCAGCAGCCTTACGGACTCCAGGGGGTACGAGCAGTACTTC	CASSLTDSRGYEQYF
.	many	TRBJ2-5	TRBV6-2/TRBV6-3	TGTGCCAGCAGTTACGATGCGGGGCAGGGGGAGACCCAGTACTTC	CASSYDAGQGETQYF
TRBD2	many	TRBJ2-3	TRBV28	TGTGCCAGCAGTAGACTAGCGGGAAAGGCAAATACGCAGTATTTT	CASSRLAGKANTQYF
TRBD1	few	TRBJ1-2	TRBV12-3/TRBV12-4	TGTGCCAGCAGTTTAGCTCCCGCAGGGGGCCTTATGAACTATGGCTACACCTTC	CASSLAPAGGLMNYGYTF
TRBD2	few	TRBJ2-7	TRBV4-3	TGCGCCAGCAGCCAAGCTTTCAGTGGGACTAGCCTTCTCTCCTCCTACGAGCAGTACTTC	CASSQAFSGTSLLSSYEQYF
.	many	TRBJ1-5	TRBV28	TGTGCCAGCATCGACAGTTTGTCTAGCAATCAGCCCCAGCATTTT	CASIDSLSSNQPQHF
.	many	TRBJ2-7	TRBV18	TGTGCCAGCTCTCCCGCTGGCTCGAGGAGCTCCTACGAGCAGTACTTC	CASSPAGSRSSYEQYF
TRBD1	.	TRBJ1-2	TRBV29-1	TGCAGCGTTCCGGACAGGGGGCTTACCCCAAATGGCTACACCTTC	CSVPDRGLTPNGYTF
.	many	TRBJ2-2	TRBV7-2	TGTGCCAGCAGCTTTAAGGGCCGGGGCGGGGAGCTGTTTTTT	CASSFKGRGGELFF
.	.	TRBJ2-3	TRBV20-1	TGCAGTGCTAGTGAGGGAAGGGATACGCAGTATTTT	CSASEGRDTQYF
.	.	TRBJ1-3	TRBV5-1	TGCGCCAGCAGCCCCCAGGCAGGCGGGTTTGGAAACACCATATATTTT	CASSPQAGGFGNTIYF
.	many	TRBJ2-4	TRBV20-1	TGCAGTGCTAGAGATCCGAGGGGCGAGGCCAAAAACATTCAGTACTTC	CSARDPRGEAKNIQYF
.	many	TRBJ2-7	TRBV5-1	TGCGCCAGCAGCGATCCGGGGGCAAGAGAGCAGTACTTC	CASSDPGAREQYF
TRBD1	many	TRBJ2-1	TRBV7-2	TGTGCCAGCAGCGTGACAGGGGGCTTCTACAATGAGCAGTTCTTC	CASSVTGGFYNEQFF